This T cell receptor (beta chain) was observed in a study of OX40 agonist ivuxolimab in advanced cancers. Findings of the study overall: Within 6 weeks, CD4+ and CD8+ blood T cells expanded clonally at 0.1 to 3.0 mg/kg.

In regard to this clone: Its antigen is unidentified.

Only in-frame clones appear in the TCRdb table, and some are missing; sequencing was by immunoSEQ multiplex PCR. The sample has 45,000 to 70,000 clones, 75% to 90% seen once. The sample in question was CD4+ or CD8+ T cells sorted from blood, obtained in a trial of the OX40 agonist ivuxolimab. This TCR came from an adult with an advanced solid tumor such as melanoma, head and neck, liver or kidney cancer.

Written as DNA, the CDR3 is TGTGCCAGCAGCTTGAGAGGGGGCTATGAAAAACTGTTTTTT. Its translation: CASSLRGGYEKLFF. The gene calls are TRBV5-5 and TRBJ1-4; 7 bases are shared with TRBD1. The V gene's germline CDR1 is SGHKS and CDR2 YYEKEE (reference sequence). The CDR3 length is 14 residues. With V trimmed by 1 base and J by 6 bases, 3 bases remained unmatched.